This TCR beta chain originates from a study of cytomegalovirus exposure and HLA in healthy donors. Comment on this clone: The antigen is unknown.

PCR amplification relied on 60 Vbeta primers (plus 13 Jbeta primers). Produced via immunoSEQ multiplex PCR; TCRdb's table is partial and in-frame only. The top ten hold over 4% of the sample, which has under 200,000 clones, more than 70% seen once. The study's findings and limits: Common viral pathogens seemed to be connected with several of the most significant clusters, according to a later analysis.

Germline CDR1 is SGHTA and CDR2 is FQGTGA. Trimming stripped 3 bases from V and 0 bases from J, with 10 bases between. The CDR3 loop spans 15 amino acids. Sequencing was done on a sample of PBMCs. The chain links TRBV7-3 to TRBJ2-3, with a tentative D call TRBD2 (6 bases). The sequence came from a male donor in good health and CMV-seronegative. CDR3 nucleotides: TGTGCCAGCAGCTTTAGCGGAATTAGCACAGATACGCAGTATTTT. Its translation is CASSFSGISTDTQYF.